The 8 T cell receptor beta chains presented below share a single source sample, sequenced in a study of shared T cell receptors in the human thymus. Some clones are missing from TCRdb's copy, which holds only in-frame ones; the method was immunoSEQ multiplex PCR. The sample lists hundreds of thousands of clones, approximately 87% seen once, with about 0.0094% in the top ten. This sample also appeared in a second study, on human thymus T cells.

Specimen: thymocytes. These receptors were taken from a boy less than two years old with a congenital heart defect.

The CDR3 coding sequence is TGTGCCAGCAGTTTAGTTCCCGGGAGGGCCGACGAGCAGTACTTC. Its protein is CASSLVPGRADEQYF. V gene TRBV27 combines with J gene TRBJ2-7, with 8 bases lining up with TRBD2. This CDR3 region has 15 residues. Germline V gene data show CDR1 as MNHEY and CDR2 as SMNVEV (reference sequence). J lost 5 bases, V lost 2 bases, and 8 bases had no gene match.

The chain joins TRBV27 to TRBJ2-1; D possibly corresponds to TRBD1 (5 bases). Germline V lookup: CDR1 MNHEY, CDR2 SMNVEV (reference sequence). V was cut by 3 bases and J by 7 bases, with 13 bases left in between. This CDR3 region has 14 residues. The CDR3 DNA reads TGTGCCAGCAGTTTGGCAGGGCCGCGAAATGAGCAGTTCTTC. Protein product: CASSLAGPRNEQFF.

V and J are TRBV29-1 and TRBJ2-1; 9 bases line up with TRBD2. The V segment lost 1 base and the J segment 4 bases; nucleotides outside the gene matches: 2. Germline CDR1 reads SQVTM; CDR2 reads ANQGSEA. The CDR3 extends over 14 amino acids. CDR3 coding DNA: TGCAGCGTTGAAGGCGGGGGGGAGTACAATGAGCAGTTCTTC. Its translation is CSVEGGGEYNEQFF.

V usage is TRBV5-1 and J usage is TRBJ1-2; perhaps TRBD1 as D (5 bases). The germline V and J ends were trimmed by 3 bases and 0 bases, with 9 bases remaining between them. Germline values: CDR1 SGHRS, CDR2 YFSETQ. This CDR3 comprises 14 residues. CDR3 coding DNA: TGCGCCAGCAGCTGGGGGGAGCCTAACTATGGCTACACCTTC. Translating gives CASSWGEPNYGYTF.

The CDR3 nucleotides read TGTGCCTGGAGTGTACGAGTAGCGGGACCTGGGAGGAACGAGCAGTACTTC. This translates into CAWSVRVAGPGRNEQYF. V gene TRBV30 combines with J gene TRBJ2-7; 8 bases are shared with TRBD2. V was pared by 0 bases and J by 5 bases, with 15 bases of the junction left unmatched. This CDR3 region has 17 residues. Germline values: CDR1 GTSNPN, CDR2 SVGIG (reference sequence). The full variable domain, in which reference TRBV30 and TRBJ2-7 provide the parts outside the CDR3, is SQTIHQWPATLVQPVGSPLSLECTVEGTSNPNLYWYRQAAGRGLQLLFYSVGIGQISSEVPQNLSASRPQDRQFILSSKKLLLSDSGFYLCAWSVRVAGPGRNEQYFGPGTRLTVT.

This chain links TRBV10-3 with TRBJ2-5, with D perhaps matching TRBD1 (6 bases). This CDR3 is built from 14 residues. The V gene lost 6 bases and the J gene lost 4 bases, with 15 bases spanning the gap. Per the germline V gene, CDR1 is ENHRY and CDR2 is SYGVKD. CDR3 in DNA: TGTGCCATCAGCAGGGACACCTATGGAGAGACCCAGTACTTC. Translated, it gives CAISRDTYGETQYF.

The CDR3 region is CAISERSTRPAGYEQYF. The CDR3 region has the DNA TGTGCCATCAGTGAGAGGAGCACAAGGCCCGCCGGCTACGAGCAGTACTTC. The chain recombines TRBV10-3 with TRBJ2-7; no clear D. The CDR3 totals 17 residues. Trimming shortened V by 2 bases and J by 3 bases, and 20 bases separated the two germline ends. In germline, CDR1 is ENHRY, CDR2 SYGVKD.

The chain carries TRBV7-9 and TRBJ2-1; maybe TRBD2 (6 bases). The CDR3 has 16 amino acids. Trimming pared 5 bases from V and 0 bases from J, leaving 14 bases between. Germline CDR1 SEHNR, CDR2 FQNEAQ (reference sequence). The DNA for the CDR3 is TGTGCCAGCAGCCCGCGACTAGAGCCCTCCTACAATGAGCAGTTCTTC. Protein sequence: CASSPRLEPSYNEQFF. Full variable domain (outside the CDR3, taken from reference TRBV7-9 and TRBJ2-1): DTGVSQNPRHKITKRGQNVTFRCDPISEHNRLYWYRQTLGQGPEFLTYFQNEAQLEKSRLLSDRFSAERPKGSFSTLEIQRTEQGDSAMYLCASSPRLEPSYNEQFFGPGTRLTVL.